What follows is one T cell receptor beta chain and its context. The age range of participants was about 18 to 95 years, with residence in around 22 US areas. The protocol was immunoSEQ multiplex PCR, while the TCRdb copy is restricted to in-frame clones and leaves out a portion. The data show approximately 220,000 clones, about 80% seen once. This entry belongs to a study of blood T cell repertoires in COVID-19. At the level of the study: Some COVID-19 samples were acute and others convalescent; all came from the United States, Italy and Spain. Nucleic acid was either cDNA or gDNA, and it came from T cells, B-cell-depleted T cells, or PBMCs.

Trimming pared 4 bases from V and 4 bases from J, leaving 13 bases between. The CDR3 has 14 amino acids. CDR1 and CDR2 from the germline V gene are MNHEY and SVGAGI. The clonotype originates from a woman between 40 and 50 years old with acute COVID-19. The sequenced material came from PBMCs or T cells enriched from blood (not recorded which). The chain joins TRBV6-5 to TRBJ1-2, with D possibly matching TRBD1 (5 bases). Written as DNA, the CDR3 is TGTGCCAGCAGTTGGGGGAGGCTAGGCTATGGCTACACCTTC. Protein: CASSWGRLGYGYTF.